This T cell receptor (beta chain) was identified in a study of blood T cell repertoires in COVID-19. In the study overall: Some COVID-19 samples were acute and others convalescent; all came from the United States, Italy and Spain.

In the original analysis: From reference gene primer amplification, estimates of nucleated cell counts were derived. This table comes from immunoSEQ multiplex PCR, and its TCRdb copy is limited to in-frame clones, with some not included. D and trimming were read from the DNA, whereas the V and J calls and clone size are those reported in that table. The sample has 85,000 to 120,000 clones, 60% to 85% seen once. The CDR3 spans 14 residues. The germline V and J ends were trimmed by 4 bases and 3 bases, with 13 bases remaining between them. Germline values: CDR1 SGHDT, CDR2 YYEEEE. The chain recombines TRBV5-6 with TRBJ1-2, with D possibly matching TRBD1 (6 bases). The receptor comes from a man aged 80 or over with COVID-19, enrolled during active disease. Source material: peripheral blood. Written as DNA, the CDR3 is TGTGCCAGCAGCCTCTGGGGGGGCGACTATGGCTACACCTTC. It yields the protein CASSLWGGDYGYTF.